These T cell receptor beta chains were read from a single sample in a study of blood T cell repertoires in COVID-19. Only in-frame clones appear in the TCRdb table, and some are missing; sequencing was by immunoSEQ multiplex PCR. The table includes around 120,000 clones, approximately 62% detected once. Sequenced sample: peripheral blood. The receptor set was obtained from an older man with acute or convalescent COVID-19. The CDR3 runs from the conserved cysteine through the conserved F or W. A D gene is named only where the DNA matches it firmly. The listing skips clone size in some rows; elsewhere it reads once, few, many or a size class.

v_gene,d_gene,j_gene,abundance,CDR3aa,CDR3nt
TRBV24-1,NA,TRBJ2-1,NA,CATSDGPSSYNEQFF,TGTGCCACCAGTGATGGCCCTAGCTCCTACAATGAGCAGTTCTTC
TRBV12-3/TRBV12-4,NA,TRBJ1-1,few,CASSLSRGTEAFF,TGTGCCAGCAGTTTATCCAGGGGAACTGAAGCTTTCTTT
TRBV5-1,NA,TRBJ2-4,NA,CASSLGEVQYF,TGCGCCAGCAGCTTAGGGGAGGTTCAGTACTTC
TRBV25-1,NA,TRBJ2-6,NA,CASSEGGAGANVLTF,TGTGCCAGCAGTGAAGGAGGAGCTGGGGCCAACGTCCTGACTTTC
TRBV28,NA,TRBJ2-7,few,CASSPPAARSYEQYF,TGTGCCAGCAGTCCCCCCGCGGCCCGCTCCTACGAGCAGTACTTC
TRBV2,NA,TRBJ1-5,few,CASSEGQNNQPQHF,TGTGCCAGCAGTGAAGGGCAGAACAATCAGCCCCAGCATTTT
TRBV2,NA,TRBJ2-2,NA,CASSPSRSATGELFF,TGTGCCAGCAGCCCTTCTCGGAGCGCCACCGGGGAGCTGTTTTTT
TRBV7-9,NA,TRBJ2-1,NA,CASSLLPSGDINEQFF,TGTGCCAGCAGCCTACTCCCCAGCGGGGACATTAATGAGCAGTTCTTC
TRBV11-2,TRBD1,TRBJ2-7,NA,CASSRTGPYEQYF,TGTGCCAGCAGCCGGACAGGTCCCTACGAGCAGTACTTC
TRBV7-2,NA,TRBJ2-7,NA,CASSPFSAVSSYEQYF,TGTGCCAGCAGCCCGTTCTCAGCGGTGAGCTCCTACGAGCAGTACTTC
TRBV4-3,TRBD1,TRBJ1-2,few,CASSQDATGIGGYTF,TGCGCCAGCAGCCAAGATGCGACAGGGATAGGTGGCTACACCTTC
TRBV25-1,TRBD2,TRBJ2-7,NA,CASSESGRGSYEQYF,TGTGCCAGCAGTGAAAGCGGGAGGGGGTCCTACGAGCAGTACTTC
TRBV18,TRBD2,TRBJ2-7,NA,CASSELAGVSYEQYF,TGTGCCAGCTCAGAGCTAGCGGGAGTCTCCTACGAGCAGTACTTC
TRBV6-2/TRBV6-3,TRBD2,TRBJ2-7,few,CASSATSGRASYEQYF,TGTGCCAGCAGTGCAACTAGCGGGAGGGCCTCCTACGAGCAGTACTTC
TRBV25-1,TRBD2,TRBJ2-3,NA,CASVSSGDTQYF,TGTGCCAGCGTGTCTAGCGGAGATACGCAGTATTTT
TRBV11-2,NA,TRBJ1-6,NA,CASSLDHRGISPLHF,TGTGCCAGCAGCTTAGATCACCGGGGGATCTCGCCCCTCCACTTT
TRBV21-1,NA,TRBJ2-5,NA,CASSKARGGETQYF,TGTGCCAGCAGCAAAGCGAGGGGAGGCGAGACCCAGTACTTC
TRBV18,NA,TRBJ1-5,NA,CASSLEGSSNQPQHF,TGTGCCAGCTCATTGGAAGGATCTAGCAACCAGCCCCAGCATTTT
TRBV2,TRBD1,TRBJ2-1,few,CASSEGQAYNEQFF,TGTGCCAGCAGTGAGGGACAGGCCTACAATGAGCAGTTCTTC
TRBV6-5,TRBD2,TRBJ2-2,NA,CASRVLAGATGELFF,TGTGCCAGCAGGGTACTAGCGGGAGCCACCGGGGAGCTGTTTTTT
TRBV12-3/TRBV12-4,NA,TRBJ2-5,NA,CASTLRGWETQYF,TGTGCCAGCACCCTTAGGGGGTGGGAGACCCAGTACTTC
TRBV5-1,TRBD2,TRBJ2-3,NA,CASSLSSGRVIDTQYF,TGCGCCAGCAGCTTGTCTAGCGGGAGGGTTATAGATACGCAGTATTTT
TRBV5-1,NA,TRBJ1-6,few,CASSLASGHNSPLHF,TGCGCCAGCAGCTTGGCCTCAGGTCATAATTCACCCCTCCACTTT
TRBV28,NA,TRBJ1-4,NA,CASSLSGSGEKLFF,TGTGCCAGCAGTTTATCTGGAAGCGGGGAAAAACTGTTTTTT
TRBV5-4,TRBD2,TRBJ2-1,few,CASSLAEREKFF,TGTGCCAGCAGCCTGGCGGAGCGGGAGAAGTTCTTC
TRBV7-3,NA,TRBJ1-2,NA,CASSLNGRDYGYTF,TGTGCCAGCAGCTTAAATGGCAGGGACTATGGCTACACCTTC